This T cell receptor (beta chain) was captured by sequencing in a study of T cell changes during pregnancy in multiple sclerosis. The germline V gene encodes CDR1 ENHRY and CDR2 SYGVKD. The ends lost 8 bases at V and 4 bases at J; junction bases unmatched: 5. This CDR3 is built from 13 residues. Data came from immunoSEQ multiplex PCR; TCRdb stores just in-frame clones and leaves some out. There are about 33,000 clones in the sample; around 93% occur only once, and roughly 3.1% lies in the top ten. The clonotype originates from a female donor in good health, enrolled as a control in a pregnancy study. The gene calls are TRBV10-3 and TRBJ2-3, with TRBD2 matching over 8 bases. This specimen was CD4+ T cells from peripheral blood mononuclear cells, taken in the third trimester of pregnancy. In DNA, the CDR3 is TGTGCCATCGACGGGAGGGGGGCAGATACGCAGTATTTT. Translating it yields CAIDGRGADTQYF.